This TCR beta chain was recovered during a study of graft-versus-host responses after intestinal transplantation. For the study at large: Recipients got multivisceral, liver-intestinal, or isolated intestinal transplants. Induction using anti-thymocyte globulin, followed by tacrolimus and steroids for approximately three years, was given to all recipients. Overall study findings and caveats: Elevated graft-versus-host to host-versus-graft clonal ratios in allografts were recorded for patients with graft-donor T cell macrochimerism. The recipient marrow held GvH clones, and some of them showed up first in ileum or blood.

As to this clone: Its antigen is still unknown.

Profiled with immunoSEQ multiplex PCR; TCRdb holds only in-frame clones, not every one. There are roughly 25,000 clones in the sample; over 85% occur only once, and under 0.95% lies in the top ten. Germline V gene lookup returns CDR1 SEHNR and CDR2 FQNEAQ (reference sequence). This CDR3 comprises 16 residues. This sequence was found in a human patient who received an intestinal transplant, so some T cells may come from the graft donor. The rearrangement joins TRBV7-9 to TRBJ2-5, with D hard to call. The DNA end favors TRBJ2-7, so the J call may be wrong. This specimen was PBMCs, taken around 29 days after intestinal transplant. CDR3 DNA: TGTGCCAGCAGCTTAAGCCCACCCTCTACCTCCTACGAGCAGTACTTC. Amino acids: CASSLSPPSTSYEQYF.